Below are 17 T cell receptor beta chains sequenced from a single sample in a study of Graves' ophthalmopathy and Graves' hyperthyroidism listed by TCRdb under 2018. TCRdb names Illumina HiSeq 2000 as the instrument used. For repertoire sequencing, the TCR beta CDR3 regions were amplified from RNA transcripts. The first round was an RT-PCR using HTBI primers with the Qiagen OneStep RT-PCR kit, and this first round was followed by a second-round multiplex PCR, then size selection and purification. TCRdb took the public reads, trimmed them with fastp at Q25, ran MiXCR for clone calling and kept in-frame beta chains. Records with the same CDR3 protein are collapsed into one entry carrying the most frequent genes and DNA. Recorded for this sample are roughly 610,000 distinct CDR3 sequences; around a fifth of them occurred a single time. Of the sample, roughly 7.4% is held by the ten largest clones. The sample was peripheral blood. The source is a woman between 18 and 29 years old with stable Graves' hyperthyroidism. Some clones in this sample may be carry-over from other donors' samples. Donor details come from another sample of the same person, matched by shared clones.

The genes are TRBV5-6 and TRBJ2-2, with TRBD2 matching 15 bases. Germline-derived CDR1 and CDR2 are SGHDT and YYEEEE. V gave up 3 bases and J gave up 7 bases; unmatched junction bases: 4. This CDR3 is 16 amino acids long. The CDR3 DNA follows: TGTGCCAGCAGCTATGGACTAGCGGGAGGGGTCGGGGAGCTGTTTTTT. It encodes CASSYGLAGGVGELFF.

Regarding this clonotype: A read error may account for a junction end that differs from germline. V usage is TRBV5-1 and J usage is TRBJ2-7; maybe TRBD2 (5 bases). Per the germline V gene, CDR1 is SGHRS and CDR2 is YFSETQ. This CDR3 contains 11 residues. CDR3 in amino acids: CVSSGTYEQYF. As DNA, the CDR3 is TGCGTCAGCAGCGGTACCTACGAGCAGTACTTC.

This clonotype has a count of ten or more. V is TRBV4-3 and J is TRBJ2-5; tentatively, D is TRBD1 or TRBD2 (5 bases each). The V and J ends lost 0 bases and 2 bases respectively, with 16 bases between them. Germline V gene lookup returns CDR1 LGHNA and CDR2 YSLEER. The CDR3 is 17 amino acids. The CDR3 loop is CASSQDFGANLQETQYF. The CDR3 nucleotides read TGCGCCAGCAGCCAAGATTTCGGGGCGAACCTACAAGAGACCCAGTACTTC.

In its sample, this clonotype was seen many times. The gene calls are TRBV28 and TRBJ1-5, with D perhaps matching TRBD1 (6 bases). Germline values: CDR1 MDHEN, CDR2 SYDVKM. Trimming shortened V by 5 bases and J by 5 bases, and 10 bases separated the two germline ends. The CDR3 length is 13 residues. This CDR3 reads CASSPTGYQPQHF. CDR3 DNA sequence: TGTGCCAGCAGTCCTACAGGGTATCAGCCCCAGCATTTT.

This clonotype has a count of ten or more. This chain uses TRBV19 with TRBJ1-5, with 11 bases fitting TRBD1. The trim removed 5 bases at V and 5 bases at J, leaving 11 bases unmatched. This CDR3 contains 17 residues. CDR1 and CDR2 (germline): LNHDA, SQIVND (reference sequence). CDR3 DNA: TGTGCCAGTAGTGGCCGGGACAGGGGGAAAAGCGATCAGCCCCAGCATTTT. Amino acids: CASSGRDRGKSDQPQHF.

The chain couples TRBV7-2 to TRBJ2-5, with a tentative D call TRBD2 (5 bases). The CDR3 consists of 16 residues. Looked up from germline, CDR1 is SGHTA and CDR2 is FQGNSA. The germline V and J ends were trimmed by 0 bases and 5 bases, with 16 bases remaining between them. CDR3: CASSLAVSLAQETQYF. CDR3 in DNA: TGTGCCAGCAGCTTAGCAGTATCCCTAGCACAGGAGACCCAGTACTTC.

The V gene is TRBV5-1, the J gene TRBJ2-5; 10 bases agree with TRBD1. The CDR3 has 16 residues. The V segment lost 6 bases and the J segment 2 bases; nucleotides outside the gene matches: 10. Germline CDR1 reads SGHRS; CDR2 reads YFSETQ. CDR3 coding DNA: TGCGCCAGCATCCCGGGACAGGGGAGGTCTCAAGAGACCCAGTACTTC. It yields the protein CASIPGQGRSQETQYF.

This clonotype occurred a few times. This may arise from a read error, as a much more abundant clone is one base away. This rearrangement joins TRBV19 to TRBJ1-5; the match to TRBD1 covers 7 bases. CDR1 is LNHDA and CDR2 is SQIVND in the germline V gene (reference sequence). The length of the CDR3 is 14 residues. The CDR3 loop reads CASTNRGGNQLQHF. The CDR3 DNA follows: TGTGCCAGTACAAACAGGGGCGGTAATCAGCTCCAGCATTTT. Combining the CDR3 with reference TRBV19 and TRBJ1-5 gives the whole variable domain DGGITQSPKYLFRKEGQNVTLSCEQNLNHDAMYWYRQDPGQGLRLIYYSQIVNDFQKGDIAEGYSVSREKKESFPLTVTSAQKNPTAFYLCASTNRGGNQLQHFGDGTRLSIL.

There are many counts of this clonotype. The chain uses TRBV24-1 and TRBJ2-2; D ambiguous. V lost 3 bases and J lost 5, with 21 bases in between. The CDR3 runs to 18 residues. Germline V gene lookup returns CDR1 KGHDR and CDR2 SFDVKD. The CDR3 region has the DNA TGTGCCACCAGTGATAACAGTACCGCAAGACGGTGGACCGGGGAGCTGTTTTTT. Its protein product is CATSDNSTARRWTGELFF.

This clonotype was seen ten or more times. Here the CDR3 DNA reads TGTGCCAGCAGCCAAGAGTATGGGGTCTACGAGCAGTACTTC. Protein: CASSQEYGVYEQYF. The rearrangement links TRBV3-1 to TRBJ2-7; no reliable D call. The length of the CDR3 is 14 residues. Per the germline V gene, CDR1 is LGHDT and CDR2 is YNNKEL (reference sequence). V was cut by 0 bases and J by 3 bases, with 9 bases left in between.

This clonotype was picked up many times. The V call is TRBV20-1, the J call TRBJ2-3; TRBD2 matches at 9 bases. There are 16 residues in the CDR3. Germline V gives CDR1 DFQATT, CDR2 SNEGSKA (reference sequence). J gave up 0 bases and V 6 bases, and 10 bases lay outside the gene matches. The CDR3 region has the DNA TGCAGTGCCTTAGCGGGAGCTCCACTTAGCACAGATACGCAGTATTTT. It codes for CSALAGAPLSTDTQYF.

The V and J genes are TRBV6-1 and TRBJ2-4, with D unclear. Trimming removed 7 bases at V and 8 bases at J, with 21 bases between. CDR1 and CDR2 from the germline V gene are MNHNS and SASEGT. This CDR3 has 15 amino acids. The CDR3: CASIPEHSIGYIQYF. As DNA, the CDR3 is TGTGCCAGCATCCCGGAGCACAGCATTGGATACATTCAGTACTTC.

In this sample, this clonotype turned up a few times. The chain couples TRBV5-8 to TRBJ2-7; 8 positions agree with TRBD1. V was pared by 4 bases and J by 5 bases, with 8 bases of the junction left unmatched. Germline V lookup: CDR1 SGHTS, CDR2 YDEGEE. The CDR3 is 14 amino acids. The CDR3 loop is CASSHLAGGDEQYF. DNA of the CDR3: TGTGCCAGCAGCCACCTGGCAGGGGGCGACGAGCAGTACTTC.

V usage is TRBV2 and J usage is TRBJ1-5, with D perhaps TRBD1 (5 bases). V was shortened by 3 bases and J by 8 bases, with 11 bases between the two germline ends. CDR1 and CDR2 (germline): SNHLY, FYNNEI. CDR3 size: 13 residues. In DNA, the CDR3 is TGTGCCAGCAGTGAGGGCAGGGTAGAGCCCCAGCATTTT. Translating gives CASSEGRVEPQHF.

J is TRBJ1-2 and V is TRBV5-1; no reliable D call. V lost 4 bases to trimming and J lost 2 bases, with 12 bases between them. CDR1 and CDR2 (germline): SGHRS, YFSETQ. CDR3 length: 14 amino acids. The CDR3 reads CASSPLPSNYGYTF. For the CDR3, the DNA is TGCGCCAGCAGCCCCCTCCCCTCCAACTATGGCTACACCTTC.

The CDR3 region is CASSRGGVNTIYF. The CDR3 coding sequence is TGCGCCAGCAGCCGGGGAGGGGTAAACACCATATATTTT. The chain uses TRBV4-1 and TRBJ1-3; maybe TRBD1 (5 bases). Germline lookup yields CDR1 MGHRA and CDR2 YSYEKL. The V end was cut by 4 bases, the J end by 6 bases, with 10 bases between. The CDR3 sequence is 13 residues long.

This clonotype was detected a few times. The genes are TRBV4-1 and TRBJ1-2, with D perhaps matching TRBD1 (5 bases). There are 16 residues in the CDR3. Trimming removed 1 base at V and 4 bases at J, with 16 bases between. CDR1 is MGHRA, CDR2 YSYEKL, per germline. CDR3 nucleotide sequence: TGCGCCAGCAGCCAAGTAGCGGGGCAAAGCCTCTATGGCTACACCTTC. Protein: CASSQVAGQSLYGYTF.